The T cell receptor (beta chain) under discussion was sequenced for a study of blood T cells in healthy people across ages. With regard to this clonotype: Its antigen is undetermined.

With a J-beta primer mix and a sample-barcoded 5' primer, a second PCR ran about 6 to 11 cycles. MiXCR, applied by TCRdb to the 5' RACE reads, yields one record per CDR3 protein. Here the sample spans approximately 1.5 million distinct CDR3 sequences, around 36% being singletons. Study-wide results and limits: Investigators treated diversity estimates from one million T cells as underestimates.

From germline, CDR1 is DFQATT and CDR2 SNEGSKA (reference sequence). The length of the CDR3 is 11 residues. V lost 6 bases to trimming and J lost 6 bases, with 11 bases between them. The origin of this receptor is a woman in her twenties or thirties in good health. The chain employs TRBV20-1 and TRBJ1-2; D uncertain. Sequences were obtained from blood. For the CDR3, the DNA is TGCAGTGCCACGGACGGGCATGGCTACACCTTC. Translation: CSATDGHGYTF.